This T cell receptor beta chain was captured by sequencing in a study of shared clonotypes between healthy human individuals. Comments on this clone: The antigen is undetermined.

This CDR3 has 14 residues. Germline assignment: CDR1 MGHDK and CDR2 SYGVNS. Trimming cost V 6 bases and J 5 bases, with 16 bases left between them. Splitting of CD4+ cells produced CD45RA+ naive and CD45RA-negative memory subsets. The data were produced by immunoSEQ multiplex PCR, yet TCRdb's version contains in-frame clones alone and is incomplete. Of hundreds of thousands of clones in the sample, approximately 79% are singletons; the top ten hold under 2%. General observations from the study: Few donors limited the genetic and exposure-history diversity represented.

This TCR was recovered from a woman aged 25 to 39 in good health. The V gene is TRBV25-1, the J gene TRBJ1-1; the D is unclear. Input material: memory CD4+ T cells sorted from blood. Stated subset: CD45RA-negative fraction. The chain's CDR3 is CASRRTGLGTEAFF. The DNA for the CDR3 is TGTGCCAGCAGAAGGACGGGCCTGGGGACTGAAGCTTTCTTT.